This T cell receptor (beta chain) was captured by sequencing in a study of Ad26.COV2.S vaccination and SARS-CoV-2 variants. Whole-study findings and limits: Vaccinees reportedly had broad spike-specific CD8+ and CD4+ T cell responses.

The sample's treatment: 15 to 20 received Ad26.COV2.S at low or high dose, single or two shots; about 5 received placebo; per-sample allocation not given. Following the first vaccine or placebo injection, samples were taken on day 63. Notes on this clone: Its antigen is undetermined.

Generated by immunoSEQ multiplex PCR, the TCRdb table keeps only in-frame clones and is missing some. The data show about 280,000 clones, with more than 70% seen just once and about 3.5% held by the top ten. Here the sequenced sample was peripheral blood, taken in a trial of Ad26.COV2.S vaccine versus placebo. The source is a person between 18 and 65 years old who received the Ad26.COV2.S COVID-19 vaccine or a placebo.

The CDR3 protein is CSVADRVINYGYTF. The DNA of the CDR3 is TGCAGCGTTGCCGACAGGGTCATTAACTATGGCTACACCTTC. The chain uses TRBV29-1 and TRBJ1-2; 7 bases are a match to TRBD1. V lost 4 bases, J lost 1 base, and 6 bases stayed unmatched. This CDR3 contains 14 residues. CDR1 and CDR2 from the germline V gene are SQVTM and ANQGSEA.